These 32 T cell receptor beta chains were sequenced from one sample in a study of identical twins. Each CDR3 protein is one row after TCRdb ran MiXCR on the 5' RACE reads. This table has hundreds of thousands of distinct CDR3 sequences, approximately 13% appearing once. The sample was also reused in another study, on yellow fever vaccine responses in identical twins.

The sequencing sample was made of CD8+ T cells sorted from blood. These receptors all come from a woman aged 18-29 years in good health.

The rearrangement uses TRBV20-1 and TRBJ2-1; TRBD1 agrees at 8 bases. The length of the CDR3 is 14 residues. Per the germline V gene, CDR1 is DFQATT and CDR2 is SNEGSKA (reference sequence). J gave up 3 bases and V 3 bases, and 4 bases lay outside the gene matches. The CDR3 sequence: CSASPTGGYNEQFF. In DNA form, the CDR3 reads TGCAGTGCTAGCCCTACAGGGGGCTACAATGAGCAGTTCTTC.

The chain employs TRBV3-1 and TRBJ2-7; 9 nucleotides agree with TRBD2. The CDR3 runs to 18 residues. V lost 2 bases and J lost 6; bases outside the gene matches: 17. Germline CDR1 LGHDT, CDR2 YNNKEL (reference sequence). The CDR3 loop reads CASSQTWNLAGLPSEQYF. CDR3 DNA: TGTGCCAGCAGCCAAACTTGGAACCTAGCGGGACTTCCTAGCGAGCAGTACTTC.

This clonotype appeared many times. The rearrangement links TRBV6-2 or TRBV6-3 to TRBJ2-1; D perhaps matches TRBD1 (5 bases). Trimming stripped 5 bases from V and 8 bases from J, with 25 bases between. The CDR3 totals 17 residues. Germline CDR1 reads MNHEY; CDR2 reads SVGEGT. CDR3 bases: TGTGCCAGCAGTCGCGCGGACGGCAGGGTTCTGATCCATGAGCAGTTCTTC. It specifies CASSRADGRVLIHEQFF.

The chain is built from TRBV7-9 and TRBJ2-7; 9 nucleotides match TRBD2. Germline lookup yields CDR1 SEHNR and CDR2 FQNEAQ (reference sequence). This CDR3 has 15 amino acids. The junction had 5 bases not matched to a gene; V was cut back by 0 bases and J by 5 bases. The CDR3 spells CASSLARGGRNEQYF. In DNA form, the CDR3 reads TGTGCCAGCAGCTTAGCGCGGGGGGGGCGGAACGAGCAGTACTTC.

This clonotype showed up many times. The CDR3: CASSLSGNTIYF. CDR3 nucleotide sequence: TGTGCCAGCAGCCTCTCTGGAAACACCATATATTTT. The chain recombines TRBV5-6 with TRBJ1-3; D is uncertain. Germline CDR1 and CDR2: SGHDT and YYEEEE. This CDR3 contains 12 residues. V dropped 4 bases and J dropped 0 bases, with 2 bases sitting between them. Together with reference TRBV5-6 and TRBJ1-3, the CDR3 gives the full variable domain: DAGVTQSPTHLIKTRGQQVTLRCSPKSGHDTVSWYQQALGQGPQFIFQYYEEEERQRGNFPDRFSGHQFPNYSSELNVNALLLGDSALYLCASSLSGNTIYFGEGSWLTVV.

This clonotype was counted a few times. This chain links TRBV5-6 with TRBJ2-5; D is possibly TRBD2 (6 bases). The V gene lost 2 bases and the J gene lost 3 bases, with 20 bases spanning the gap. The CDR3 contains 17 residues. Germline V lookup: CDR1 SGHDT, CDR2 YYEEEE. This chain's CDR3 is CASSFGGLSPREETQYF. The CDR3 coding sequence is TGTGCCAGCAGCTTCGGGGGACTTTCCCCCCGGGAAGAGACCCAGTACTTC.

This clonotype was counted only a few times. The chain couples TRBV6-6 to TRBJ2-7; no clear D gene. The CDR3 covers 12 residues. Germline loops: CDR1 MNHNY, CDR2 SVGAGI (reference sequence). Between the trimmed V and J ends, which lost 4 bases and 5 bases, there was a span of 9 bases. Here the CDR3 reads CASSSSLDEQYF. In nucleotides, the CDR3 is TGTGCCAGCAGTTCCTCCCTAGACGAGCAGTACTTC.

The CDR3, as DNA: TGCGCCAGCAGCCAAGCCGGTGAAGGTAGCGGGAGGATCGGGGAGCTGTTTTTT. Translation gives CASSQAGEGSGRIGELFF. V usage is TRBV4-1 and J usage is TRBJ2-2, with 10 nucleotides matching TRBD2. CDR3 length equals 18 residues. Germline loops: CDR1 MGHRA, CDR2 YSYEKL. J gave up 7 bases and V 1 base, and 12 bases lay outside the gene matches.

This clonotype was detected a few times. The gene calls are TRBV28 and TRBJ2-7; D may be TRBD1 (6 bases). Trimming shortened V by 2 bases and J by 0 bases, and 11 bases separated the two germline ends. The CDR3 length is 15 residues. Germline V lookup: CDR1 MDHEN, CDR2 SYDVKM. This chain's CDR3 is CASSLGQIVSYEQYF. CDR3 in DNA: TGTGCCAGCAGTTTAGGACAGATAGTCTCCTACGAGCAGTACTTC.

In this sample, this clonotype turned up a few times. The rearrangement uses TRBV4-1 and TRBJ2-5; a possible D gene is TRBD2 (5 bases). This CDR3 comprises 15 residues. CDR1 MGHRA and CDR2 YSYEKL come from the germline V gene. V lost 0 bases to trimming and J lost 0 bases, with 8 bases between them. CDR3 DNA: TGCGCCAGCAGCCAAGAGCGGGCTTACCAAGAGACCCAGTACTTC. The encoded protein is CASSQERAYQETQYF.

The chain couples TRBV9 to TRBJ1-2; 7 nucleotides align to TRBD1. The CDR3 spans 14 residues. Trimming took 4 bases from V and 5 from J; bases not matched to a gene: 8. CDR1 and CDR2 from the germline V gene are SGDLS and YYNGEE. The CDR3: CASSMSGQQYGYTF. DNA for the CDR3: TGTGCCAGCAGCATGTCGGGACAGCAATATGGCTACACCTTC.

This clonotype was counted between two and nine times. The chain joins TRBV6-5 to TRBJ2-3, with 9 bases aligning to TRBD2. The trim removed 7 bases at V and 4 bases at J, leaving 12 bases unmatched. This CDR3 region has 16 residues. Germline CDR1 and CDR2: MNHEY and SVGAGI. In DNA, the CDR3 is TGTGCCAGCATTACTAGCGGGCCCTCAAGCGCAGATACGCAGTATTTT. This codes for CASITSGPSSADTQYF.

This chain uses TRBV28 with TRBJ1-5; D ambiguous. Deletions cut 9 bases from V and 3 bases from J, with 12 bases between. This CDR3 has 13 residues. CDR1 and CDR2 from the germline V gene are MDHEN and SYDVKM. This CDR3 reads CASLTAYNQPQHF. As DNA, the CDR3 is TGTGCCAGTTTAACAGCCTACAATCAGCCCCAGCATTTT.

The chain carries TRBV20-1 and TRBJ2-7; TRBD1 matches 7 bases. The V segment lost 3 bases and the J segment 3 bases; nucleotides outside the gene matches: 5. Looked up from germline, CDR1 is DFQATT and CDR2 is SNEGSKA (reference sequence). CDR3 length: 13 residues. The CDR3 loop is CSASTGAYYEQYF. The DNA for the CDR3 is TGCAGTGCTAGTACAGGGGCCTACTACGAGCAGTACTTC.

The CDR3 DNA reads as TGTGCCAGCAGCACCTCCGGGACGAACTCCGAGCAGTACTTC. Residues: CASSTSGTNSEQYF. The rearrangement joins TRBV5-4 to TRBJ2-7, with D perhaps matching TRBD1 or TRBD2 (5 bases each). CDR1 is SGHNT, CDR2 YYREEE, per germline (reference sequence). The CDR3 extends over 14 amino acids. V lost 4 bases and J lost 6, with 17 bases in between.

The sample holds a few counts of this clonotype. The chain uses TRBV20-1 and TRBJ2-7, with D perhaps assigned TRBD1 or TRBD2 (6 bases each). Per the germline V gene, CDR1 is DFQATT and CDR2 is SNEGSKA (reference sequence). V was trimmed by 1 base and J by 3 bases, leaving 16 bases between them. The CDR3 totals 15 residues. The CDR3 protein is CSARVEGQDFYEQYV. CDR3 coding DNA: TGCAGTGCTAGAGTGGAGGGACAAGATTTCTACGAGCAGTACGTC.

This clonotype was detected ten times or more. The chain uses TRBV5-5 and TRBJ2-5, with TRBD1 identical over 11 bases. CDR1 is SGHKS, CDR2 YYEKEE, per germline (reference sequence). The CDR3 sequence is 16 residues long. With V trimmed by 4 bases and J by 0 bases, 5 bases remained unmatched. The CDR3 sequence: CASSDGTGGDQETQYF. The CDR3 DNA is TGTGCCAGCAGCGATGGGACAGGGGGGGACCAAGAGACCCAGTACTTC.

The J gene is TRBJ1-1, the V gene TRBV4-1; 7 bases agree with TRBD1. V trimming: 4 bases; J trimming: 3 bases; junction bases outside the gene matches: 5. The CDR3 covers 14 residues. Germline CDR1 is MGHRA and CDR2 is YSYEKL. The CDR3 reads CASSRQGGDTEAFF. In nucleotides, the CDR3 is TGCGCCAGCAGCCGACAGGGAGGGGACACTGAAGCTTTCTTT.

The J gene is TRBJ1-1, the V gene TRBV13; maybe TRBD1 (6 bases). The CDR3 loop spans 14 amino acids. V lost 2 bases and J lost 4, with 11 bases in between. Germline CDR1 PRHDT, CDR2 FYEKMQ (reference sequence). DNA for the CDR3: TGTGCCAGCAGCTTAAGGGGGTCGAGCACTGAAGCTTTCTTT. Amino acid sequence: CASSLRGSSTEAFF. Together with reference TRBV13 and TRBJ1-1, the CDR3 gives the full variable domain: AAGVIQSPRHLIKEKRETATLKCYPIPRHDTVYWYQQGPGQDPQFLISFYEKMQSDKGSIPDRFSAQQFSDYHSELNMSSLELGDSALYFCASSLRGSSTEAFFGQGTRLTVV.

The CDR3: CASSFWAGGELFF. CDR3 sequence (DNA): TGCGCCAGCAGCTTCTGGGCCGGCGGGGAGCTGTTTTTT. The rearrangement links TRBV5-1 to TRBJ2-2; D ambiguous. The CDR3 contains 13 residues. Looked up from germline, CDR1 is SGHRS and CDR2 is YFSETQ. V lost 2 bases and J 7 bases, leaving 9 bases between the germline ends.

The chain employs TRBV14 and TRBJ2-2; D remains unclear. Germline V gene sequence: CDR1 SGHDN, CDR2 FVKESK. V was clipped by 1 base and J by 4 bases, with 10 bases between them. This CDR3 is 15 amino acids long. CDR3: CASSQVWTTTGELFF. DNA for the CDR3: TGTGCCAGCAGCCAAGTATGGACCACCACCGGGGAGCTGTTTTTT. The full variable domain, in which reference TRBV14 and TRBJ2-2 provide the parts outside the CDR3, is EAGVTQFPSHSVIEKGQTVTLRCDPISGHDNLYWYRRVMGKEIKFLLHFVKESKQDESGMPNNRFLAERTGGTYSTLKVQPAELEDSGVYFCASSQVWTTTGELFFGEGSRLTVL.

This clonotype came up a few times. The chain has TRBV9 and TRBJ2-2, with a weak D call TRBD2 (5 bases). Looked up from germline, CDR1 is SGDLS and CDR2 is YYNGEE. Trimming left V 9 bases short and J 1 base short, with 10 bases between. The CDR3 runs 13 residues. The CDR3, as DNA: TGTGCCACTGAAGCGGAGAACACCGGGGAGCTGTTTTTT. Protein: CATEAENTGELFF. The variable domain in full, completed from reference TRBV9 and TRBJ2-2, reads DSGVTQTPKHLITATGQRVTLRCSPRSGDLSVYWYQQSLDQGLQFLIQYYNGEERAKGNILERFSAQQFPDLHSELNLSSLELGDSALYFCATEAENTGELFFGEGSRLTVL.

This chain connects TRBV20-1 to TRBJ2-1; D is perhaps TRBD2 (6 bases). Deletions cut 1 base from V and 8 bases from J, with 21 bases between. Germline assignment: CDR1 DFQATT and CDR2 SNEGSKA (reference sequence). CDR3 length equals 16 residues. The CDR3 DNA follows: TGCAGTGCTAGAGCCCTCTTTGACGGGAGTATCGATGAGCAGTTCTTC. Its protein product is CSARALFDGSIDEQFF.

This clonotype was seen only a few times. V usage is TRBV15 and J usage is TRBJ1-4, with D unresolved. This CDR3 is built from 14 residues. The V gene lost 8 bases and the J gene lost 8 bases, with 18 bases spanning the gap. Per the germline V gene, CDR1 is LNHNV and CDR2 is YYDKDF (reference sequence). The CDR3 nucleotides are TGTGCCACCGCCGCCCCTGACGAGGGCGAAAAACTGTTTTTT. Residues: CATAAPDEGEKLFF.

The J gene is TRBJ2-1, the V gene TRBV20-1; TRBD1 matches at 10 bases. Germline V gene lookup returns CDR1 DFQATT and CDR2 SNEGSKA (reference sequence). Trimming took 1 base from V and 4 from J; bases not matched to a gene: 1. CDR3 size: 14 residues. In nucleotides, the CDR3 is TGCAGTGCTAGAGGGACAGGGGGATACAATGAGCAGTTCTTC. Residues: CSARGTGGYNEQFF.

J is TRBJ2-3 and V is TRBV3-1; TRBD1 might be the D (6 bases). The CDR3 consists of 17 residues. Trimming took 0 bases from V and 6 from J, leaving 19 bases between them. CDR1 is LGHDT and CDR2 is YNNKEL in the germline V gene (reference sequence). DNA of the CDR3: TGTGCCAGCAGCCAAGATATAGGGACAAAGTTATTGGATACGCAGTATTTT. It specifies CASSQDIGTKLLDTQYF.

CDR3 loop: CASSQDRGAYEQYV. The CDR3 region has the DNA TGCGCCAGCAGCCAAGATCGGGGGGCCTACGAGCAGTACGTC. This chain links TRBV4-1 with TRBJ2-7, with 7 bases aligning to TRBD2. Trimming removed 0 bases from V and 2 bases from J; junction bases left unmatched: 1. Germline V gives CDR1 MGHRA, CDR2 YSYEKL. This CDR3 region has 14 residues.

This clonotype was recorded a few times. A much more abundant neighbour one base away suggests this may be a read error. The V call is TRBV25-1, the J call TRBJ2-2; D unresolved. From germline, CDR1 is MGHDK and CDR2 SYGVNS. This CDR3 contains 12 residues. Trimming took off 3 bases at V and 5 bases at J, with 4 bases between the two ends. CDR3 coding DNA: TGTGCCAGCAGTGAGGAGACCGGGGAGCTGTTTTTT. It codes for CASSEETGELFF.

This clonotype was recorded many times. This chain connects TRBV9 to TRBJ2-1; a weak D match, TRBD1 (5 bases). Trimming removed 0 bases from V and 2 bases from J, with 6 bases in between. This CDR3 region has 14 residues. Germline V gene data show CDR1 as SGDLS and CDR2 as YYNGEE. CDR3 in DNA: TGTGCCAGCAGCGTAGAAGGGGCCTACAATGAGCAGTTCTTC. Translated, it gives CASSVEGAYNEQFF.

This clonotype was seen only a few times. The rearrangement links TRBV20-1 to TRBJ2-7, with D possibly being TRBD1 (6 bases). CDR1 is DFQATT, CDR2 SNEGSKA, per germline (reference sequence). This CDR3 has 13 amino acids. The V and J ends lost 2 bases and 1 base respectively, with 9 bases between them. The CDR3 reads CSARTGHSYEQYV. Written as DNA, the CDR3 is TGCAGTGCTAGAACGGGACATTCCTACGAGCAGTACGTC.

The J gene is TRBJ2-3, the V gene TRBV27; D is undetermined. Germline lookup yields CDR1 MNHEY and CDR2 SMNVEV (reference sequence). The CDR3 is 14 amino acids. Trimming stripped 2 bases from V and 5 bases from J, with 11 bases between. CDR3 loop: CASSLLGFGDTQYF. The DNA of the CDR3 is TGTGCCAGCAGTTTACTAGGGTTCGGAGATACGCAGTATTTT.

CDR3 in DNA: TGTGCCAGCAGTTACCCGGTAGCGGGAGTATTAGGTGAGCAGTTCTTC. Its translation is CASSYPVAGVLGEQFF. The chain links TRBV6-5 to TRBJ2-1; 9 nucleotides match TRBD2. The CDR3 has 16 amino acids. Trimming cost V 2 bases and J 9 bases; bases outside gene matches: 11. Germline V gene lookup returns CDR1 MNHEY and CDR2 SVGAGI.